These 32 T cell receptor beta chains originate from one sample sequenced in a study of shared clonotypes between healthy human individuals. Profiling relied on immunoSEQ multiplex PCR, and the TCRdb table lists in-frame clones only, not all of them. The data contain roughly 760,000 clones, around 67% of them singletons. Sequencing was performed on memory CD4+ T cells sorted from blood. Specified subset: CD45RA-negative fraction. These receptors were collected from a woman aged 25 to 45 in good health.

The rearrangement joins TRBV27 to TRBJ1-4; 8 nucleotides agree with TRBD1. This CDR3 region has 14 residues. The V and J ends lost 6 bases and 8 bases, in that order; junction bases with no gene match: 8. CDR1 MNHEY and CDR2 SMNVEV come from the germline V gene (reference sequence). Here the CDR3 DNA reads TGTGCCAGCAGCTCCGGGACAGGAGCCGAAAAACTGTTTTTT. This sequence encodes CASSSGTGAEKLFF. Variable domain in full (rest from reference TRBV27 and TRBJ1-4): EAQVTQNPRYLITVTGKKLTVTCSQNMNHEYMSWYRQDPGLGLRQIYYSMNVEVTDKGDVPEGYKVSRKEKRNFPLILESPSPNQTSLYFCASSSGTGAEKLFFGSGTQLSVL.

The V gene is TRBV28, the J gene TRBJ2-5, with TRBD2 as a possible D gene (5 bases). The germline gives CDR1 MDHEN, CDR2 SYDVKM. The CDR3 length is 13 residues. V was shortened by 6 bases and J by 5 bases, with 13 bases between the two germline ends. CDR3 DNA sequence: TGTGCCAGCAGCTATGGACTCAGGGAGACCCAGTACTTC. Translating gives CASSYGLRETQYF.

The V call is TRBV9, the J call TRBJ2-1; D is undetermined. Germline CDR1 SGDLS, CDR2 YYNGEE. V was cut by 2 bases and J by 5 bases, with 11 bases left in between. The CDR3 is made up of 14 amino acids. The CDR3 here is CASSVSSGNNEQFF. The CDR3 bases are TGTGCCAGCAGCGTTTCCTCAGGAAACAATGAGCAGTTCTTC. Full variable domain (outside the CDR3, taken from reference TRBV9 and TRBJ2-1): DSGVTQTPKHLITATGQRVTLRCSPRSGDLSVYWYQQSLDQGLQFLIQYYNGEERAKGNILERFSAQQFPDLHSELNLSSLELGDSALYFCASSVSSGNNEQFFGPGTRLTVL.

The sample holds one count of this clone. The V call is TRBV11-2, the J call TRBJ1-1; D uncertain. CDR1 SGHAT and CDR2 FQNNGV come from the germline V gene. The length of the CDR3 is 12 residues. V lost 1 base to trimming and J lost 11 bases, with 11 bases between them. Written as DNA, the CDR3 is TGTGCCAGCAGCTTAGTATTGGGCACGGCTTTCTTT. It encodes CASSLVLGTAFF.

This sequence joins TRBV6-6 and TRBJ2-5, with TRBD2 as a possible D gene (5 bases). CDR3 size: 15 residues. Germline CDR1 and CDR2: MNHNY and SVGAGI (reference sequence). The V end was cut by 8 bases, the J end by 2 bases, with 18 bases between. CDR3 sequence reads: CASSRSGLAQETQYF. The DNA for the CDR3 is TGTGCCAGCTCGCGATCCGGGCTAGCACAAGAGACCCAGTACTTC.

J is TRBJ2-1 and V is TRBV27; D is ambiguous. Germline V lookup: CDR1 MNHEY, CDR2 SMNVEV (reference sequence). The CDR3 runs 12 residues. Trimming stripped 5 bases from V and 6 bases from J, with 8 bases between. The CDR3 DNA follows: TGTGCCAGCAGTACGGCTAGCAATGAGCAGTTCTTC. It translates to CASSTASNEQFF.

The rearrangement uses TRBV5-1 and TRBJ1-1; 7 bases are a match to TRBD1. This CDR3 is built from 16 residues. Trimming took 0 bases from V and 6 from J; bases not matched to a gene: 11. Germline V CDR1 and CDR2: SGHRS, YFSETQ. The DNA of the CDR3 is TGCGCCAGCAGCTTGGCACTAGCAGGGGGTATTGCTGAAGCTTTCTTT. Translated, it gives CASSLALAGGIAEAFF. The whole variable domain, filled in from reference TRBV5-1 and TRBJ1-1, reads KAGVTQTPRYLIKTRGQQVTLSCSPISGHRSVSWYQQTPGQGLQFLFEYFSETQRNKGNFPGRFSGRQFSNSRSEMNVSTLELGDSALYLCASSLALAGGIAEAFFGQGTRLTVV.

This clone was seen a few times. The V call is TRBV14, the J call TRBJ1-3, with unresolved D. CDR1 is SGHDN, CDR2 FVKESK, per germline. This CDR3 contains 13 residues. The germline V and J ends were trimmed by 1 base and 9 bases, with 10 bases remaining between them. The CDR3 DNA is TGTGCCAGCAGCCAAGCAGGCGGCGGCACCATATATTTT. Translated: CASSQAGGGTIYF.

This clone was counted between two and nine times. The rearrangement uses TRBV27 and TRBJ1-2; the match to TRBD1 covers 7 bases. The CDR3 is made up of 19 amino acids. J lost 0 bases, V lost 6 bases, and 19 bases had no gene match. Germline values: CDR1 MNHEY, CDR2 SMNVEV (reference sequence). The CDR3 protein is CASRLTARGGARANYGYTF. The DNA of the CDR3 is TGTGCCAGCAGATTAACCGCCAGAGGGGGCGCCAGGGCTAACTATGGCTACACCTTC.

Worth noting for this clone: A read error is likely here: a far larger clone is one base away. Distinct nucleotide sequences in the sample also encode this CDR3. This sequence joins TRBV19 and TRBJ2-3; no clear D gene. CDR1 LNHDA and CDR2 SQIVND come from the germline V gene (reference sequence). This CDR3 has 15 residues. CDR3 bases: TGTGCCAGTAGTATAGCTCAGCCTTACACAGATACGCAATATTTT. As protein: CASSIAQPYTDTQYF.

The chain uses TRBV28 and TRBJ2-2; 7 bases align to TRBD2. The CDR3 extends over 14 amino acids. Germline lookup yields CDR1 MDHEN and CDR2 SYDVKM. V was clipped by 7 bases and J by 5 bases; unmatched bases: 7. The CDR3 is CASTPGGRTGELFF. CDR3 bases: TGTGCCAGCACCCCGGGAGGCCGGACCGGGGAGCTGTTTTTT.

The chain combines TRBV5-1 with TRBJ1-4; perhaps TRBD1 as D (5 bases). Germline V gene data show CDR1 as SGHRS and CDR2 as YFSETQ. The V end lost 0 bases, the J end lost 4 bases, and 10 bases lay between the germline ends. This CDR3 region has 15 residues. CDR3 sequence reads: CASSLGGGLNEKLFF. The CDR3 DNA follows: TGCGCCAGCAGCTTGGGCGGGGGACTTAATGAAAAACTGTTTTTT.

The chain joins TRBV12-5 to TRBJ1-3, with D possibly TRBD1 on 6 matching bases. The CDR3 sequence is 16 residues long. V lost 4 bases and J 0 bases, leaving 13 bases between the germline ends. Germline V gene data show CDR1 as LGHNT and CDR2 as FRNRAP. This chain's CDR3 is CASGSGDESSGNTIYF. DNA for the CDR3: TGTGCTAGTGGTTCAGGGGACGAAAGCTCTGGAAACACCATATATTTT. The variable domain in full, completed from reference TRBV12-5 and TRBJ1-3, reads DARVTQTPRHKVTEMGQEVTMRCQPILGHNTVFWYRQTMMQGLELLAYFRNRAPLDDSGMPKDRFSAEMPDATLATLKIQPSEPRDSAVYFCASGSGDESSGNTIYFGEGSWLTVV.

The rearrangement uses TRBV28 and TRBJ1-2; unclear D gene. The CDR3 runs 13 residues. Germline CDR1 MDHEN, CDR2 SYDVKM. The V end lost 7 bases, the J end lost 4 bases, and 13 bases lay between the germline ends. CDR3 bases: TGTGCCAGCATCGGGATCCCAAGCTATGGCTACACCTTC. Amino acid sequence: CASIGIPSYGYTF.

This sequence joins TRBV5-1 and TRBJ1-2; D ambiguous. The ends were cut back, 0 bases at V and 2 bases at J, with 20 bases in the middle. CDR3 length: 18 amino acids. Germline V gene data show CDR1 as SGHRS and CDR2 as YFSETQ. CDR3 sequence: CASSLDSEWNYPNYGYTF. Here the CDR3 DNA reads TGCGCCAGCAGCTTGGATTCGGAATGGAACTACCCAAACTATGGCTACACCTTC. Using reference TRBV5-1 and TRBJ1-2 for the parts outside the CDR3, the full variable domain is KAGVTQTPRYLIKTRGQQVTLSCSPISGHRSVSWYQQTPGQGLQFLFEYFSETQRNKGNFPGRFSGRQFSNSRSEMNVSTLELGDSALYLCASSLDSEWNYPNYGYTFGSGTRLTVV.

This clone appeared once. Just one base apart from a much larger clone, this may be a read error. This chain links TRBV7-6 with TRBJ2-1; D is unresolved. Trimming shortened V by 4 bases and J by 5 bases, and 9 bases separated the two germline ends. The CDR3 totals 13 residues. CDR1 SGHVS and CDR2 FNYEAQ come from the germline V gene. The CDR3 coding sequence is TGTGCCAGCAGCTCCCTTGGGAACAATGAGCAGTTCTTC. Its translation: CASSSLGNNEQFF.

Regarding this clone: Other DNA sequences from this sample encode an identical CDR3 as well. V usage is TRBV20-1 and J usage is TRBJ2-1; TRBD1 is a possible D gene (5 bases). Germline CDR1 reads DFQATT; CDR2 reads SNEGSKA (reference sequence). The CDR3 is 11 residues long. Trimming took off 6 bases at V and 4 bases at J, with 7 bases between the two ends. CDR3 nucleotides: TGCAGTGCGCGACAGTACAATGAGCAGTTCTTC. This sequence encodes CSARQYNEQFF.

This clone was counted only a few times. This sequence joins TRBV9 and TRBJ2-3; no reliable D call. Trimming pared 4 bases from V and 7 bases from J, leaving 16 bases between. Germline V gene data show CDR1 as SGDLS and CDR2 as YYNGEE. This CDR3 has 14 residues. CDR3 loop: CASSPETGSNTQYF. CDR3 nucleotide sequence: TGTGCCAGCAGCCCAGAAACCGGGTCAAATACGCAGTATTTT.

This rearrangement joins TRBV7-3 to TRBJ2-1; 10 bases map to TRBD2. CDR3 size: 16 residues. Germline V CDR1 and CDR2: SGHTA, FQGTGA. J gave up 5 bases and V 5 bases, and 9 bases lay outside the gene matches. The CDR3 DNA reads TGTGCCAGCAGCGCTAGCGGGAGCGGGCGTGACAATGAGCAGTTCTTC. This encodes CASSASGSGRDNEQFF.

This clone has only one observation. This chain joins TRBV10-2 and TRBJ2-3, with 8 bases matching TRBD1. The CDR3 is 15 residues long. CDR1 and CDR2 (germline): WSHSY, SAAADI. With V trimmed by 6 bases and J by 1 base, 6 bases remained unmatched. CDR3 nucleotides: TGCGCCAGCAGCCTACAGGGGGTGGGCACAGATACGCAGTATTTT. The encoded protein is CASSLQGVGTDTQYF.

This clone appeared a few times. Additional DNA sequences in this sample encode the identical CDR3. This chain connects TRBV20-1 to TRBJ2-7; D call uncertain. The CDR3 runs to 11 residues. V gave up 4 bases and J gave up 3 bases, with 7 bases separating them. The V gene's germline CDR1 is DFQATT and CDR2 SNEGSKA (reference sequence). As DNA, the CDR3 is TGCAGTGCTACACCAAGCTACGAGCAGTACTTC. Translated, it gives CSATPSYEQYF.

This clone came up once. J is TRBJ2-2 and V is TRBV10-1; no clear D. Germline V gene data show CDR1 as WNHNN and CDR2 as SYGVQD (reference sequence). The V end lost 6 bases, the J end lost 1 base, and 12 bases lay between the germline ends. The CDR3 consists of 15 residues. The CDR3 DNA reads as TGCGCCAGCAGCCCCGGTTTGGTGAACACCGGGGAGCTGTTTTTT. It translates to CASSPGLVNTGELFF.

This chain uses TRBV15 with TRBJ2-1; 9 bases match TRBD2. The CDR3 length is 15 residues. With V trimmed by 0 bases and J by 5 bases, 2 bases remained unmatched. Germline CDR1 and CDR2: LNHNV and YYDKDF (reference sequence). This chain's CDR3 is CATSRELAGNNEQFF. The CDR3 DNA reads TGTGCCACCAGCAGAGAACTAGCGGGTAACAATGAGCAGTTCTTC.

The chain employs TRBV28 and TRBJ2-5; D remains unclear. Between the trimmed V and J ends, which lost 4 bases and 2 bases, there was a span of 8 bases. The CDR3 is 13 amino acids. Per germline, CDR1 MDHEN and CDR2 SYDVKM. CDR3 loop: CASSWAAQETQYF. The CDR3 DNA reads TGTGCCAGCAGTTGGGCAGCGCAAGAGACCCAGTACTTC.

The chain joins TRBV28 to TRBJ2-1; D uncertain. V was trimmed by 3 bases and J by 3 bases, leaving 12 bases between them. The CDR3 length is 15 residues. The V gene's germline CDR1 is MDHEN and CDR2 SYDVKM. The CDR3 sequence: CASSFRQAGYNEQFF. In DNA form, the CDR3 reads TGTGCCAGCAGTTTTAGGCAGGCTGGCTACAATGAGCAGTTCTTC. The variable domain in full, with the rest retrieved from reference TRBV28 and TRBJ2-1, is DVKVTQSSRYLVKRTGEKVFLECVQDMDHENMFWYRQDPGLGLRLIYFSYDVKMKEKGDIPEGYSVSREKKERFSLILESASTNQTSMYLCASSFRQAGYNEQFFGPGTRLTVL.

The rearrangement uses TRBV2 and TRBJ2-1; 13 bases agree with TRBD2. The CDR3 is 15 residues long. Germline-derived CDR1 and CDR2 are SNHLY and FYNNEI. The V gene end was trimmed by 6 bases and the J gene end by 8 bases; junction bases not matched to a gene: 7. CDR3 DNA: TGTGCCAGCAGCAGGACTAGCGGGAGTAGAGATGAGCAGTTCTTC. Amino acid sequence: CASSRTSGSRDEQFF.

This clone showed up just a few times. The chain uses TRBV7-2 and TRBJ2-7, with TRBD1 identical over 12 bases. This CDR3 contains 14 residues. The junction had 8 bases not matched to a gene; V was cut back by 5 bases and J by 9 bases. Germline loops: CDR1 SGHTA, CDR2 FQGNSA. The CDR3 loop is CASSPGTGGLVQYF. CDR3 coding DNA: TGTGCCAGCAGCCCCGGGACAGGGGGCTTAGTGCAGTACTTC.

The chain joins TRBV5-4 to TRBJ2-7, with TRBD2 as a possible D gene (6 bases). Between the trimmed V and J ends, which lost 2 bases and 5 bases, there was a span of 20 bases. CDR1 SGHNT and CDR2 YYREEE come from the germline V gene (reference sequence). The CDR3 consists of 16 residues. The CDR3 is CASSFPTGTARDEQYF. CDR3 nucleotide sequence: TGTGCCAGCAGCTTTCCCACCGGGACTGCAAGGGACGAGCAGTACTTC.

This clone was observed a single time. The rearrangement links TRBV19 to TRBJ2-7; 12 nucleotides match TRBD2. The length of the CDR3 is 14 residues. Losses at the gene ends were 6 bases for V and 2 bases for J; bases not matched to a gene: 2. Per the germline V gene, CDR1 is LNHDA and CDR2 is SQIVND (reference sequence). In DNA form, the CDR3 reads TGTGCCAGTAGCACTAGCGGGGGGCCCTACGAGCAGTACTTC. This gives the protein CASSTSGGPYEQYF.

This clone has more than one count but fewer than ten. The chain links TRBV6-6 to TRBJ1-5; 7 bases are a match to TRBD1. The CDR3 consists of 13 residues. Germline assignment: CDR1 MNHNY and CDR2 SVGAGI (reference sequence). Germline trimming cut 8 bases from V and 7 bases from J; bases unmatched to any gene: 8. CDR3 loop: CASDDRAGQPQHF. The CDR3 nucleotides are TGTGCCAGCGATGACAGGGCGGGCCAGCCCCAGCATTTT.

The V call is TRBV9, the J call TRBJ2-3; the D gene could be TRBD1 or TRBD2 (6 bases each). Germline V gives CDR1 SGDLS, CDR2 YYNGEE. Between the trimmed V and J ends, which lost 6 bases and 1 base, there was a span of 15 bases. The CDR3 is 15 residues long. The CDR3 DNA reads as TGTGCCAGCACGGAGGGGGTGGTTGGCACAGATACGCAGTATTTT. Translation gives CASTEGVVGTDTQYF.

V gene TRBV4-1 combines with J gene TRBJ2-7, with TRBD1 identical over 7 bases. The CDR3 totals 16 residues. Germline V CDR1 and CDR2: MGHRA, YSYEKL. J lost 1 base, V lost 1 base, and 7 bases had no gene match. The CDR3 loop reads CASSQGPGGRSYEQYF. In nucleotides, the CDR3 is TGCGCCAGCAGCCAAGGCCCAGGGGGTAGATCCTACGAGCAGTACTTC.